This TCR beta chain emerged from a study of shared clonotypes between healthy human individuals. Study-wide findings and caveats: Sampling involved blood alone; tissue repertoires likely differ.

Genomic DNA belonging to each subset was distributed in equal measure over several immunoSEQ plates. Assay used: immunoSEQ multiplex PCR; TCRdb lists only in-frame clones, some missing. The sample includes some 2 million clones, 95% of them seen just once. The germline CDR1 and CDR2 sequences are SGHVS and FQNEAQ. Unmatched junction bases numbered 7, after V lost 5 bases and J lost 2 bases. CDR3 length: 16 residues. For this clone: The antigen is not known.

The chain couples TRBV7-8 to TRBJ2-7, with 12 bases that match TRBD2. The sequencing sample was made of naive CD4+ T cells sorted from blood. Sample subset: CD45RA+ positively selected. This receptor was taken from a man aged 18-30 years in good health. CDR3 sequence (DNA): TGTGCCAGCAGCCCTCGGACTAGCGGGGCCACCTACGAGCAGTACTTC. Its protein product is CASSPRTSGATYEQYF.